Detailed here is one T cell receptor (beta chain). No cognate antigen has been identified for it. Base-call qualities are not available, and no considerably larger clone is one nucleotide away. The library was obtained by the immunoSEQ multiplex PCR assay. Entries here come from immuneACCESS through TCRdb and include only in-frame sequences with V and J called. Some clones fail to appear in such tables; in the studies checked, an unresolved V gene covers under half of the shortfall, and the cause of the remainder is unknown. Counted in this sample were about 59,000 clones; over 90% of them appeared once. The ten largest clones take up about 2.6% of the sample. Trimmed from V: 1 base; trimmed from J: 3 bases; junction bases lacking a gene match: 3. Looking up the germline V gene yields CDR1 MNHNS and CDR2 SASEGT. From the cysteine through the phenylalanine, the CDR3 covers 16 amino acids. The DNA shown is the 48-base CDR3, in frame from base 1.

The sample originates from a study of T cell changes during pregnancy in multiple sclerosis (dated by TCRdb to about 2019). In terms of the full investigation: In women with multiple sclerosis, the researchers looked at how the T cell repertoire shifted as pregnancy progressed.

This TCR derives from a female donor with multiple sclerosis, enrolled in a pregnancy study. The source was CD8+ T cells from peripheral blood mononuclear cells, collected in the third trimester of pregnancy. The chain uses TRBV6-1 and TRBJ2-2; TRBD1 agrees with 9 junctional bases. Here the CDR3 is given as CASSEGGTGYTGELFF. The DNA sequence is given as TGTGCCAGCAGTGAAGGCGGGACAGGGTACACCGGGGAGCTGTTTTTT.